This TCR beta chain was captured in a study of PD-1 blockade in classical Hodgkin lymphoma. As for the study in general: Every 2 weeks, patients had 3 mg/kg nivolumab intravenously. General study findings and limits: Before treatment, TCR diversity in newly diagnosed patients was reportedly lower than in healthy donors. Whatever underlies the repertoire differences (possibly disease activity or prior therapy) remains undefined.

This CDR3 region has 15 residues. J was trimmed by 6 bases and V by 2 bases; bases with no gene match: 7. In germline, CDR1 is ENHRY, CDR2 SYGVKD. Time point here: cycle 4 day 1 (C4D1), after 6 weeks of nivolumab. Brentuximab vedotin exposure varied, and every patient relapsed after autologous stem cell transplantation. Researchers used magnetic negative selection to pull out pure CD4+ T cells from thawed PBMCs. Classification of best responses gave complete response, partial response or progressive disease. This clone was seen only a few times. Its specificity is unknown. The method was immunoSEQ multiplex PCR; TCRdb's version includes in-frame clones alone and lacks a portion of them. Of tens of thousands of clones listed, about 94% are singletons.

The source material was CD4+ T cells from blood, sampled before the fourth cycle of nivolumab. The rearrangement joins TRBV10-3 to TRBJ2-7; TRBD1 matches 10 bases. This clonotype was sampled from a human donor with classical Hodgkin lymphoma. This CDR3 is CAISELGTGETEQYF. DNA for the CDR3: TGTGCCATCAGTGAGCTGGGGACAGGGGAGACCGAGCAGTACTTC.